A single sample is the source of the 12 T cell receptor beta chains below, sequenced in a study of human T cells and chemical hapten exposure. TCRdb reprocessed the RACE reads with MiXCR, giving one entry per CDR3 protein. The data show around 380,000 distinct CDR3 sequences, roughly 5% seen once. The time point here: patch test 1, 2 weeks after DPC sensitization. Documented treatment: therapeutic diphenylcyclopropenone sensitization with weekly scalp DPC. The specimen was whole blood, collected in connection with sensitization to the hapten diphenylcyclopropenone (DPC). The receptors stem from a woman in her fifties or sixties with alopecia areata. Some clones in this sample may be carry-over from other donors' samples.

This clonotype was detected many times. The genes are TRBV5-4 and TRBJ2-6; unclear D gene. Looked up from germline, CDR1 is SGHNT and CDR2 is YYREEE (reference sequence). V was shortened by 9 bases and J by 2 bases, with 21 bases between the two germline ends. This CDR3 is built from 17 residues. The CDR3 DNA is TGTGCCATCCCCCGTGGGTCATCGGCCCCTGGGGCCAACGTCCTGACTTTC. It yields the protein CAIPRGSSAPGANVLTF.

This clonotype was detected a few times. This chain joins TRBV6-2 or TRBV6-3 and TRBJ2-1, with 7 bases lining up with TRBD2. Germline assignment: CDR1 MNHEY and CDR2 SVGEGT. CDR3 size: 14 residues. Trimming cost V 8 bases and J 7 bases; bases outside gene matches: 11. The DNA of the CDR3 is TGTGCCAGCGCCGCTAGGGGAGCGGGAAATGAGCAGTTCTTC. Amino acids: CASAARGAGNEQFF.

The chain has TRBV12-3 or TRBV12-4 and TRBJ2-2; 8 bases match TRBD1. The CDR3 consists of 15 residues. V lost 5 bases to trimming and J lost 4 bases; unmatched junction nucleotides: 6. The chain's CDR3 is CASSGRTGITGELFF. The CDR3 nucleotides are TGTGCCAGCAGTGGGAGGACAGGGATCACCGGGGAGCTGTTTTTT.

This clonotype has more than one count but fewer than ten. The J gene is TRBJ2-7, the V gene TRBV27; 12 nucleotides agree with TRBD2. The ends lost 2 bases at V and 5 bases at J; junction bases unmatched: 13. CDR3 length equals 18 residues. Germline V gene data show CDR1 as MNHEY and CDR2 as SMNVEV (reference sequence). This CDR3 reads CASSLRSASGRVGNEQYF. For the CDR3, the DNA is TGTGCCAGCAGTTTAAGATCGGCTAGCGGGAGGGTTGGCAACGAGCAGTACTTC.

This clonotype was seen many times. This chain connects TRBV12-5 to TRBJ2-5; D not resolved. Germline CDR1 reads LGHNT; CDR2 reads FRNRAP. The CDR3 sequence is 16 residues long. The ends were cut back, 2 bases at V and 3 bases at J, with 16 bases in the middle. The CDR3 sequence: CASGLPWEHLEETQYF. The CDR3 region has the DNA TGTGCTAGTGGTTTGCCATGGGAACACCTAGAAGAGACCCAGTACTTC.

This clonotype was recorded many times. The chain recombines TRBV30 with TRBJ2-7; a possible D gene is TRBD2 (5 bases). V was cut by 2 bases and J by 7 bases, with 12 bases left in between. Germline CDR1 and CDR2: GTSNPN and SVGIG (reference sequence). The length of the CDR3 is 12 residues. CDR3 nucleotide sequence: TGTGCCTGGAGTCTTACGAGAGGGGAGCAGTACTTC. Translated, it gives CAWSLTRGEQYF.

Many counts were recorded for this clonotype. V and J are TRBV28 and TRBJ2-5; the match to TRBD1 covers 9 bases. There are 13 residues in the CDR3. Looked up from germline, CDR1 is MDHEN and CDR2 is SYDVKM. After removal of 6 bases from V and 6 bases from J, the junction contained 5 bases not matched to a gene. CDR3: CASSLDRGQTQYF. The CDR3, as DNA: TGTGCCAGCAGCTTGGACAGGGGTCAGACCCAGTACTTC.

A few counts support this clonotype. The gene calls are TRBV5-4 and TRBJ2-1, with a weak D call TRBD1 (5 bases). This CDR3 comprises 14 residues. In germline, CDR1 is SGHNT, CDR2 YYREEE (reference sequence). The V and J ends lost 0 bases and 10 bases respectively, with 14 bases between them. In DNA, the CDR3 is TGTGCCAGCAGCTTGGGACAGTGGTCTCCGGAGCAGTTCTTC. It yields the protein CASSLGQWSPEQFF. The complete variable domain, with remaining parts taken from reference TRBV5-4 and TRBJ2-1, reads ETGVTQSPTHLIKTRGQQVTLRCSSQSGHNTVSWYQQALGQGPQFIFQYYREEENGRGNFPPRFSGLQFPNYSSELNVNALELDDSALYLCASSLGQWSPEQFFGPGTRLTVL.

The chain has TRBV10-3 and TRBJ2-1; D remains ambiguous. The germline V and J ends were trimmed by 11 bases and 1 base, with 12 bases remaining between them. The CDR3 length is 13 residues. From germline, CDR1 is ENHRY and CDR2 SYGVKD. The CDR3 protein is CAVRTDSYNEQFF. Written as DNA, the CDR3 is TGTGCCGTCCGGACGGATTCCTACAATGAGCAGTTCTTC.

This clonotype was detected ten times or more. J is TRBJ2-1 and V is TRBV2, with TRBD2 matching over 10 bases. CDR1 is SNHLY and CDR2 is FYNNEI in the germline V gene. The CDR3 length is 15 residues. Trimming took 4 bases from V and 2 from J; bases not matched to a gene: 2. CDR3 DNA: TGTGCCAGCAGTGTAGGACTAGCGGCCTACAATGAGCAGTTCTTC. Protein product: CASSVGLAAYNEQFF.

This clonotype occurred a few times. V usage is TRBV20-1 and J usage is TRBJ1-5; 7 bases map to TRBD1. Germline trimming cut 5 bases from V and 0 bases from J; bases unmatched to any gene: 4. The germline CDR1 and CDR2 sequences are DFQATT and SNEGSKA (reference sequence). The CDR3 is made up of 14 amino acids. The CDR3 DNA sequence: TGCAGTGCTCCAGACAGGGATAGCAATCAGCCCCAGCATTTT. Protein product: CSAPDRDSNQPQHF.

This rearrangement joins TRBV7-2 to TRBJ2-3, with TRBD2 identical over 10 bases. The germline gives CDR1 SGHTA, CDR2 FQGNSA. The CDR3 runs 16 residues. Trimming removed 5 bases from V and 2 bases from J; junction bases left unmatched: 7. Written as DNA, the CDR3 is TGTGCCAGCAGCCGGGTAGCGGGGGGAACCACAGATACGCAGTATTTT. Translating it yields CASSRVAGGTTDTQYF. The variable domain in full, with the rest retrieved from reference TRBV7-2 and TRBJ2-3, is GAGVSQSPSNKVTEKGKDVELRCDPISGHTALYWYRQSLGQGLEFLIYFQGNSAPDKSGLPSDRFSAERTGGSVSTLTIQRTQQEDSAVYLCASSRVAGGTTDTQYFGPGTRLTVL.